The T cell receptor beta chain under discussion was sequenced for a study of shared clonotypes between healthy human individuals. Across several immunoSEQ plates, the genomic DNA of each subset was split evenly. Clones were read by immunoSEQ multiplex PCR, and TCRdb kept only the in-frame ones, dropping some. The data contain 2 million to 2.5 million clones, around 95% of them singletons. Trimming shortened V by 6 bases and J by 5 bases, and 25 bases separated the two germline ends. Germline CDR1 reads MNHEY; CDR2 reads SMNVEV (reference sequence). This CDR3 contains 17 residues. Findings of the study overall: The genetic and exposure-history diversity represented was limited by few donors.

Details on this clone: Its antigen is unknown.

Subsets obtained from CD4+ cells comprised CD45RA+ naive and CD45RA-negative memory cells. This sequence was found in a man between 18 and 35 years old in good health. The V call is TRBV27, the J call TRBJ1-2, with D possibly TRBD1 on 6 matching bases. The sequencing sample was made of naive CD4+ T cells sorted from blood. Subset defined: CD45RA+ positively selected. As DNA, the CDR3 is TGTGCCAGCAGCACGGGGGAACCCAGGACAGAGAATTATGGCTACACCTTC. It yields the protein CASSTGEPRTENYGYTF.